These 14 T cell receptor beta chains were sequenced from one sample in a study of blood T cell repertoires in COVID-19. TCRdb's copy holds only in-frame clones and misses some; the assay was immunoSEQ multiplex PCR. Altogether approximately 530,000 clones are present, about 89% being singletons, with the ten largest covering roughly 8%. Sequences were obtained from peripheral blood. The source of these receptors is a woman aged 50 to 60 with COVID-19, enrolled during active disease.

Only one count was recorded for this clone. This rearrangement joins TRBV6-1 to TRBJ2-5; the match to TRBD1 covers 8 bases. Losses at the gene ends were 5 bases for V and 5 bases for J; bases not matched to a gene: 7. The CDR3 has 14 residues. Looked up from germline, CDR1 is MNHNS and CDR2 is SASEGT. The CDR3 sequence is CASSSPGQAETQYF. DNA for the CDR3: TGTGCCAGCAGTTCACCGGGACAGGCGGAGACCCAGTACTTC.

The V gene is TRBV11-2, the J gene TRBJ1-4; D is possibly TRBD1 (5 bases). Germline CDR1 is SGHAT and CDR2 is FQNNGV. Trimming left V 5 bases short and J 2 bases short, with 12 bases between. The CDR3 has 15 amino acids. CDR3 residues: CASSREGLTNEKLFF. As DNA, the CDR3 is TGTGCCAGCAGCCGAGAGGGACTGACTAATGAAAAACTGTTTTTT.

The gene calls are TRBV7-9 and TRBJ2-5; the D is unclear. Germline V lookup: CDR1 SEHNR, CDR2 FQNEAQ (reference sequence). The V gene lost 0 bases and the J gene lost 1 base, with 6 bases spanning the gap. The CDR3 sequence is 14 residues long. The CDR3: CASSLAVAQETQYF. CDR3 bases: TGTGCCAGCAGCTTAGCAGTAGCCCAAGAGACCCAGTACTTC.

The chain carries TRBV3-1 (or the pseudogene TRBV3-2) and TRBJ2-1; 13 bases are a match to TRBD2. The CDR3 consists of 20 residues. V lost 1 base and J lost 5; bases outside the gene matches: 14. The germline gives CDR1 LGHDT, CDR2 YNNKEL (reference sequence). The CDR3 protein is CASSQAAAYTSGGVDNEQFF. CDR3 nucleotides: TGTGCCAGCAGCCAAGCGGCCGCATATACTAGCGGGGGGGTAGACAATGAGCAGTTCTTC.

J is TRBJ2-3 and V is TRBV5-4; 7 bases align to TRBD1. The CDR3 sequence is 13 residues long. Per germline, CDR1 SGHNT and CDR2 YYREEE (reference sequence). The junction had 4 bases not matched to a gene; V was cut back by 5 bases and J by 4 bases. The CDR3 DNA reads as TGTGCCAGCAGGGGGCAGGGGGCAGATACGCAGTATTTT. Amino acid sequence: CASRGQGADTQYF.

J is TRBJ2-3 and V is TRBV10-3; TRBD2 matches at 9 bases. The germline CDR1 and CDR2 sequences are ENHRY and SYGVKD. This CDR3 contains 16 residues. V lost 3 bases and J lost 7; bases outside the gene matches: 11. This CDR3 reads CAISDPSGDDGYTQYF. The CDR3 DNA reads as TGTGCCATCAGTGACCCTAGCGGGGATGACGGTTATACGCAGTATTTT.

The V gene is TRBV6-6, the J gene TRBJ1-4, with a possible D match to TRBD1 (6 bases). The CDR3 is 12 amino acids. V lost 4 bases to trimming and J lost 16 bases, with 16 bases between them. Germline CDR1 MNHNY, CDR2 SVGAGI (reference sequence). This CDR3 is CASSSQTGRSFF. The CDR3 DNA reads TGTGCCAGCAGTTCCCAGACAGGTCGATCGTTTTTT.

This chain links TRBV28 with TRBJ2-3; a weak D match, TRBD2 (5 bases). V was cut by 6 bases and J by 6 bases, with 13 bases left in between. Germline V gene data show CDR1 as MDHEN and CDR2 as SYDVKM. CDR3 length: 13 residues. This CDR3 is CASSPPPGDTQYF. CDR3 nucleotides: TGTGCCAGCAGCCCCCCTCCGGGGGATACGCAGTATTTT.

The rearrangement joins TRBV29-1 to TRBJ2-3; 10 nucleotides line up with TRBD2. CDR3 length: 16 amino acids. CDR1 and CDR2 from the germline V gene are SQVTM and ANQGSEA. V lost 4 bases, J lost 1 base, and 8 bases stayed unmatched. CDR3 in DNA: TGCAGCGTTGTTGAGCGGGGGGGCCTCGGCACAGATACGCAGTATTTT. The encoded protein is CSVVERGGLGTDTQYF.

About this clone itself: Other nucleotide sequences from this sample produce the same CDR3. The chain combines TRBV2 with TRBJ2-1, with unresolved D. The CDR3 has 10 amino acids. CDR1 is SNHLY, CDR2 FYNNEI, per germline. Trimming stripped 6 bases from V and 7 bases from J, with 4 bases between. CDR3 amino acids: CASSLNEQFF. The CDR3 bases are TGTGCCAGCAGCCTTAATGAGCAGTTCTTC.

CDR3 sequence: CAWTGASGGTGELFF. The DNA of the CDR3 is TGTGCCTGGACCGGGGCTAGCGGGGGCACCGGGGAGCTGTTTTTT. The rearrangement links TRBV30 to TRBJ2-2, with 10 nucleotides matching TRBD2. The CDR3 has 15 residues. Trimming at V came to 4 bases and at J to 4 bases, leaving 6 bases not matched to a gene. Germline CDR1 and CDR2: GTSNPN and SVGIG (reference sequence).

This clone has more than one count but fewer than ten. The J gene is TRBJ2-3, the V gene TRBV7-8; D perhaps matches TRBD2 (6 bases). Trimming took 2 bases from V and 1 from J, leaving 13 bases between them. The CDR3 contains 16 residues. In germline, CDR1 is SGHVS, CDR2 FQNEAQ. CDR3 sequence reads: CASSLLLGGGTDTQYF. The CDR3 region has the DNA TGTGCCAGCAGCTTACTGTTGGGCGGGGGCACAGATACGCAGTATTTT.

This chain uses TRBV3-1 (or the pseudogene TRBV3-2) with TRBJ2-2; 10 bases line up with TRBD1. V shed 4 bases, J shed 1 base, and the junction held 3 bases outside the gene matches. Germline CDR1 reads LGHDT; CDR2 reads YNNKEL (reference sequence). The CDR3 sequence is 16 residues long. CDR3 residues: CASSRDRGQNTGELFF. The CDR3 coding sequence is TGTGCCAGCAGCCGTGACAGGGGGCAGAACACCGGGGAGCTGTTTTTT.

The rearrangement joins TRBV7-5 to TRBJ1-6. TRBV7-5 is classified as a pseudogene. The CDR3 is 13 residues long. DNA for the CDR3: TGTGCCAGCAGCCCCCGGGAGGGGTCACCCCTCCACTTT. This codes for CASSPREGSPLHF.